The rows below give T cell receptor beta chains drawn from one sample of a study of cytomegalovirus exposure and HLA in healthy donors. Generated by immunoSEQ multiplex PCR, the TCRdb table keeps only in-frame clones and is missing some. In the table there are 200,000 or so clones, about 80% of which are singletons. Sequencing was performed on PBMCs. The origin of the receptors is a woman aged 18-29 years in good health and CMV-seropositive. The CDR3 runs from the conserved cysteine through the conserved F or W. The D gene is left open where the match is weak. Expanded clones are given a class, and other clones once, few, many or no size at all.

len	j_gene	d_gene	abundance	v_gene	CDR3aa	CDR3nt
13	TRBJ1-2	-	-	TRBV2	CASTRVMDYGYTF	TGTGCCAGCACACGGGTTATGGACTATGGCTACACCTTC
15	TRBJ1-6	-	few	TRBV6-5	CASSYSNRNNSPLHF	TGTGCCAGCAGTTACTCGAACAGGAATAATTCACCCCTCCACTTT
14	TRBJ2-7	TRBD2	-	TRBV6-1	CATTTSGGSYEQYF	TGTGCCACTACGACTAGCGGGGGGTCCTACGAGCAGTACTTC
14	TRBJ2-2	-	few	TRBV6-4	CASSASSNTGELFF	TGTGCCAGCAGTGCCAGTTCGAACACCGGGGAGCTGTTTTTT
16	TRBJ2-2	-	-	TRBV11-1	CASSLATGTYPGELFF	TGTGCCAGCAGCTTGGCGACTGGCACCTATCCCGGGGAGCTGTTTTTT
14	TRBJ2-2	TRBD2	-	TRBV10-3	CAASGGPNTGELFF	TGTGCCGCCAGCGGGGGTCCGAACACCGGGGAGCTGTTTTTT
15	TRBJ1-2	TRBD1	-	TRBV19	CASSPPGQGASSNTF	TGTGCCAGTAGTCCACCTGGACAGGGTGCCTCAAGTAACACCTTC
13	TRBJ2-1	-	-	TRBV7-7	CASSLGTGNEQFF	TGTGCTAGCAGCTTAGGAACAGGAAATGAGCAGTTCTTC
15	TRBJ1-4	TRBD1	-	TRBV28	CASSHEQGAREKLFF	TGTGCCAGCAGTCATGAACAGGGGGCACGGGAAAAACTGTTTTTT
14	TRBJ1-2	-	once	TRBV9	CASSVGGAYYGYTF	TGTGCCAGCAGCGTAGGGGGCGCATACTATGGCTACACCTTC
14	TRBJ2-1	-	once	TRBV9	CASSSSLGGDEQFF	TGTGCCAGCAGCTCATCGTTAGGGGGAGATGAGCAGTTCTTC
14	TRBJ1-6	-	-	TRBV11-2	CASTPGSYNSPLHF	TGTGCCAGCACCCCAGGTTCCTATAATTCACCCCTCCACTTT
16	TRBJ2-4	TRBD1	-	TRBV28	CASCLSGQGTKNIQYF	TGTGCCAGCTGCCTTTCCGGACAGGGAACCAAAAACATTCAGTACTTC
11	TRBJ2-1	-	-	TRBV5-1	CASILGGEQFF	TGCGCCAGCATACTGGGAGGTGAGCAGTTCTTC
16	TRBJ1-4	-	-	TRBV28	CASSLSPLDRGEKLFF	TGTGCCAGCAGTTTATCCCCTTTGGACCGGGGTGAAAAACTGTTTTTT